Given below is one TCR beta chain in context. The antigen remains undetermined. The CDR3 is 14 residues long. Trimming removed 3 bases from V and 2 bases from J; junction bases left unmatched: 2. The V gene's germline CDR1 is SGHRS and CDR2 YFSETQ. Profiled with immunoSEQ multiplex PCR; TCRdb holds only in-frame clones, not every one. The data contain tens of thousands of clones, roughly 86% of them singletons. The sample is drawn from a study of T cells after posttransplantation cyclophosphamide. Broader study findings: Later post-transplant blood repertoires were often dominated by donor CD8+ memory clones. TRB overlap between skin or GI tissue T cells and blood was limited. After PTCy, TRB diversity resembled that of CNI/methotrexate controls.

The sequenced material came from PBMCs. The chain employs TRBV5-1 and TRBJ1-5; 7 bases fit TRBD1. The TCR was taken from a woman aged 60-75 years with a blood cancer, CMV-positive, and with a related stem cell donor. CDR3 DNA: TGCGCCAGCAGCTACACAGGGGGCAATCAGCCCCAGCATTTT. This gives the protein CASSYTGGNQPQHF.